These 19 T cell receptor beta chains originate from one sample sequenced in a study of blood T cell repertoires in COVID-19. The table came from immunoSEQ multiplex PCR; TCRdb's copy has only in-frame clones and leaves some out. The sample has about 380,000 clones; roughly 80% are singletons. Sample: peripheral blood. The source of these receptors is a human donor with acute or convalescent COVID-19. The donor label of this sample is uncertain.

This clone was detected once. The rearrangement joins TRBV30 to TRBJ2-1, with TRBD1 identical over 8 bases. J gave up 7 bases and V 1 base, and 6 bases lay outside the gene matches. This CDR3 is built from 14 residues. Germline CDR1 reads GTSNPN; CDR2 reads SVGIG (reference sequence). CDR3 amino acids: CAWSGTGFMNEQFF. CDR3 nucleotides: TGTGCCTGGAGTGGGACAGGGTTTATGAATGAGCAGTTCTTC.

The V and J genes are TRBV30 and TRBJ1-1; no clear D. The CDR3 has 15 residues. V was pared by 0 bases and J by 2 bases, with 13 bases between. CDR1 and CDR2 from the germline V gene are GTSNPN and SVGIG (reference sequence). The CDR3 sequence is CAWSVRGPANTEAFF. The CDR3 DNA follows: TGTGCCTGGAGTGTACGAGGCCCAGCCAACACTGAAGCTTTCTTT.

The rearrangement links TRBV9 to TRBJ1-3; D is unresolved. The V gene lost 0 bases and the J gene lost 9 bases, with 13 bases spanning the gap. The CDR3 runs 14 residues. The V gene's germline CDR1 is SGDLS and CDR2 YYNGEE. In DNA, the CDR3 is TGTGCCAGCAGCGTAGATTTAGGAGGCGTCACCATATATTTT. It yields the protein CASSVDLGGVTIYF. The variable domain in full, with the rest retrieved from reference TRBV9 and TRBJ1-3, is DSGVTQTPKHLITATGQRVTLRCSPRSGDLSVYWYQQSLDQGLQFLIQYYNGEERAKGNILERFSAQQFPDLHSELNLSSLELGDSALYFCASSVDLGGVTIYFGEGSWLTVV.

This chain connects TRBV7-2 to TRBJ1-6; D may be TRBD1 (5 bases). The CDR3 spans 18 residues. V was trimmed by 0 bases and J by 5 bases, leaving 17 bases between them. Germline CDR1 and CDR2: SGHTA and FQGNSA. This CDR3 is CASSLALGGTANNSPLHF. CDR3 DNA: TGTGCCAGCAGCTTAGCGCTGGGGGGTACGGCAAATAATTCACCCCTCCACTTT.

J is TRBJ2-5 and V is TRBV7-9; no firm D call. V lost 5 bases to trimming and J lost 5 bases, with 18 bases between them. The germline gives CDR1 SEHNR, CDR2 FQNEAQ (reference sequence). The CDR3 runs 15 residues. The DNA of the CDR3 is TGTGCCAGCAGCCATCCGAGGTGGTCCGTGGAGACCCAGTACTTC. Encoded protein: CASSHPRWSVETQYF.

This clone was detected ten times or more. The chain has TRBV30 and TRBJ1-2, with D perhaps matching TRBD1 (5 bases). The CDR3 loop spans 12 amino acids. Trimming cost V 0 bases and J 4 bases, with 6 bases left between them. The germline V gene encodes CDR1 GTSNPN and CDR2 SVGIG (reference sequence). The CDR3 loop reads CAWSVTGYGYTF. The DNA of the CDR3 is TGTGCCTGGAGTGTAACAGGCTATGGCTACACCTTC.

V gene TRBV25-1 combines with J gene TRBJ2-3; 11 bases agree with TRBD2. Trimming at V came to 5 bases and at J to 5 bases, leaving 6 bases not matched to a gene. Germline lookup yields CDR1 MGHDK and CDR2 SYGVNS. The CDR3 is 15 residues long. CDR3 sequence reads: CASSSLSGRVDTQYF. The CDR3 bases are TGTGCCAGCAGTTCCCTTAGCGGGAGGGTAGATACGCAGTATTTT.

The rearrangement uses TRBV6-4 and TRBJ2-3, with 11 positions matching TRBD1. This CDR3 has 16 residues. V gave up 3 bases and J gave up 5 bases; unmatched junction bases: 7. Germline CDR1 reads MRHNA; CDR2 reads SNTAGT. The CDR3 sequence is CASSETPGQGGDTQYF. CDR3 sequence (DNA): TGTGCCAGCAGTGAAACTCCGGGACAGGGGGGAGATACGCAGTATTTT.

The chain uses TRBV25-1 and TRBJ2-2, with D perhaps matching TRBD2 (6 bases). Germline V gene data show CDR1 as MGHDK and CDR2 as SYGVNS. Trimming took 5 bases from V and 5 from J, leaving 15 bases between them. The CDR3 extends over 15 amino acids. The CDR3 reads CASSFQGLRTGELFF. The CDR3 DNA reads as TGTGCCAGCAGTTTTCAGGGACTGCGAACCGGGGAGCTGTTTTTT.

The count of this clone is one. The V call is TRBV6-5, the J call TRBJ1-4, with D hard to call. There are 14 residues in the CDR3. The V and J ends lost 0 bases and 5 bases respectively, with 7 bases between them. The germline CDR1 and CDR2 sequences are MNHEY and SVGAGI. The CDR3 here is CASSYSGRNEKLFF. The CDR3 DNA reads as TGTGCCAGCAGTTACTCCGGCAGGAATGAAAAACTGTTTTTT.

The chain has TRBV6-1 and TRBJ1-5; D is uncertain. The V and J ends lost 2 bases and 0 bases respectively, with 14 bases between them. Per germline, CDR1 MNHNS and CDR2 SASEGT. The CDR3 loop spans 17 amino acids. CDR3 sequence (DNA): TGTGCCAGCAGTGAATTCGCAGGAACAAATAGCAATCAGCCCCAGCATTTT. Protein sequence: CASSEFAGTNSNQPQHF.

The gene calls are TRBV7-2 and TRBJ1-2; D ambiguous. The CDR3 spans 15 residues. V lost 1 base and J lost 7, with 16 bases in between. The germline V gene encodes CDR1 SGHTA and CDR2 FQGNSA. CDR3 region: CASSLGRNMVSGYTF. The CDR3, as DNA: TGTGCCAGCAGCTTAGGGAGGAATATGGTTAGTGGCTACACCTTC.

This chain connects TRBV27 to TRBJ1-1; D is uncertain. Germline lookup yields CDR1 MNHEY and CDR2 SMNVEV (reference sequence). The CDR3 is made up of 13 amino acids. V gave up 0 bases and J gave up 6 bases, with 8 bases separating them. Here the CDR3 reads CASSLSFGAEAFF. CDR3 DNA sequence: TGTGCCAGCAGTTTATCCTTCGGGGCTGAAGCTTTCTTT.

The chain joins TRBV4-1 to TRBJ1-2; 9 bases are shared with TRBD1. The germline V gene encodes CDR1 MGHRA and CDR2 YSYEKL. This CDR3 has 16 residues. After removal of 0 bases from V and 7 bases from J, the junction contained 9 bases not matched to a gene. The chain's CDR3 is CASSQEGWTGVPGYTF. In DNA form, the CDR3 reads TGCGCCAGCAGCCAAGAAGGGTGGACAGGGGTCCCTGGCTACACCTTC.

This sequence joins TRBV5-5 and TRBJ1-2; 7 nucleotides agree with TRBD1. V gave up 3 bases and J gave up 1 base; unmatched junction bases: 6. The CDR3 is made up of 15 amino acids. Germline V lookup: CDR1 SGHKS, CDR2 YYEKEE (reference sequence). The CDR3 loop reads CASSSRQGINYGYTF. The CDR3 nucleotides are TGTGCCAGCAGCTCGCGACAGGGCATTAACTATGGCTACACCTTC.

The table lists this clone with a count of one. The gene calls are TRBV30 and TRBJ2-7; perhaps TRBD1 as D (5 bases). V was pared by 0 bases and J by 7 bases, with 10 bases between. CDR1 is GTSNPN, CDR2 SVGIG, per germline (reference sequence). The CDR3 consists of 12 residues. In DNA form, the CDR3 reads TGTGCCTGGAGTGTAATGGGGCGGGAGCAGTACTTC. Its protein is CAWSVMGREQYF.

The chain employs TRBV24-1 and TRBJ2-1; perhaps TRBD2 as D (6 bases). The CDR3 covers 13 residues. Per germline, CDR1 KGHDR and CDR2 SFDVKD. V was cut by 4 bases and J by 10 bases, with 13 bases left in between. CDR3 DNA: TGTGCCACCAGTGAAATGGGCCGGGGGGAGCAGTTCTTC. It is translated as CATSEMGRGEQFF.

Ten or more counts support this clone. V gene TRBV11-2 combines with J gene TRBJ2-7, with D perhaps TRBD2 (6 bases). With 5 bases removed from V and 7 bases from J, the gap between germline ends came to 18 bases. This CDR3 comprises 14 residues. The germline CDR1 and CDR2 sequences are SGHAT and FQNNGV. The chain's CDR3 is CASSPALQGGEQYF. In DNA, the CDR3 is TGTGCCAGCAGCCCCGCGCTTCAGGGAGGTGAGCAGTACTTC.

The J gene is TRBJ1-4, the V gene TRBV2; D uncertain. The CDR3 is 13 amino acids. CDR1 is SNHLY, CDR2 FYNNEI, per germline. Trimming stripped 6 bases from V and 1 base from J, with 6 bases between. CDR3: CASSRITNEKLFF. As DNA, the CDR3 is TGTGCCAGCAGCAGGATAACTAATGAAAAACTGTTTTTT.